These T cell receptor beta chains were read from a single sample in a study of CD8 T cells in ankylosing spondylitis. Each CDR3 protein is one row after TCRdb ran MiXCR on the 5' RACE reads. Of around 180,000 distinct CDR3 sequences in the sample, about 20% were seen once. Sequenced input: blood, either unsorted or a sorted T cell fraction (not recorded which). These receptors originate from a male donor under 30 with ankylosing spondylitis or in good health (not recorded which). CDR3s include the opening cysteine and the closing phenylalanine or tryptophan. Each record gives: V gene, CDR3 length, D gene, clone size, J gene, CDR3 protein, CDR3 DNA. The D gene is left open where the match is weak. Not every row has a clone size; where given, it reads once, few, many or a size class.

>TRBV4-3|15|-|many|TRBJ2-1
CASSQEGGAPNEQFF
TGCGCCAGCAGCCAAGAAGGGGGGGCTCCCAATGAGCAGTTCTTC
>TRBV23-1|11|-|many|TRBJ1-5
CASMDNQPQHF
TGCGCCAGCATGGATAATCAGCCCCAGCATTTT
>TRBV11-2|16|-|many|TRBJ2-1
CASSLAPDSSYNEQFF
TGTGCCAGCAGCTTAGCCCCGGACAGCTCCTACAATGAGCAGTTCTTC
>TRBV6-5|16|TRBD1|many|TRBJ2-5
CASSPSQGAQGETQYF
TGTGCCAGCAGTCCATCACAGGGGGCGCAGGGGGAGACCCAGTACTTC
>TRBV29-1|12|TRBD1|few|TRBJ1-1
CSVGQGGTEAFF
TGCAGCGTTGGTCAGGGGGGGACTGAAGCTTTCTTT
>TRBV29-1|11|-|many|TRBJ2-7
CSVEFGYEQYF
TGCAGCGTTGAATTCGGCTACGAGCAGTACTTC
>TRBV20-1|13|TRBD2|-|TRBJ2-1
CSATLARYNEQFF
TGCAGTGCTACACTAGCGCGTTACAATGAGCAGTTCTTC
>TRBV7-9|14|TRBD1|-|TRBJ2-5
CASSRQGDQETQYF
TGTGCCAGCAGCCGACAGGGGGACCAAGAGACCCAGTACTTC
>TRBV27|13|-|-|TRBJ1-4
CASSVPGQKKLFF
TGTGCCAGCAGTGTGCCGGGTCAGAAAAAACTGTTTTTT
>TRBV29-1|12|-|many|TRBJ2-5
CSVGRVIETQYF
TGCAGCGTTGGCAGGGTGATAGAGACCCAGTACTTC
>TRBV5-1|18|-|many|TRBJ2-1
CASSLFPPGSARTNEQFF
TGCGCCAGCAGCTTGTTTCCCCCAGGGTCAGCCAGGACCAATGAGCAGTTCTTC
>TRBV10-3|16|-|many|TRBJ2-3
CAISAGRTTSTDTQYF
TGTGCCATCAGTGCTGGTCGAACAACTTCCACAGATACGCAGTATTTT
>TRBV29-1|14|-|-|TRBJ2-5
CSVSLRLIVETQYF
TGCAGCGTTTCCCTGCGACTAATTGTGGAGACCCAGTACTTC
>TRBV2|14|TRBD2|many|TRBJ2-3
CASGRTSATDTQYF
TGTGCCAGCGGGAGGACTAGCGCCACAGATACGCAGTATTTT
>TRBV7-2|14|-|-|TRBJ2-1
CASSNRVGYNEQFF
TGTGCCAGCAGCAACAGGGTCGGCTACAATGAGCAGTTCTTC
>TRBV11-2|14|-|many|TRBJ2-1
CASSPRALYNEQFF
TGTGCCAGCAGCCCACGGGCACTCTACAATGAGCAGTTCTTC
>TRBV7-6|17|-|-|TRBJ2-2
CASSQFSGTSNTGELFF
TGTGCCAGCAGCCAATTCTCCGGGACCTCGAACACCGGGGAGCTGTTTTTT
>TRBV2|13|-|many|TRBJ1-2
CASSVTANYGYTF
TGTGCCAGCAGTGTAACAGCTAACTATGGCTACACCTTC
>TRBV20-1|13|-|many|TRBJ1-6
CSATIGGDSPLHF
TGCAGTGCCACTATCGGGGGGGATTCACCCCTCCACTTT
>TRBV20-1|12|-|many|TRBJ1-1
CSAPPGPTEAFF
TGCAGTGCTCCCCCCGGTCCCACTGAAGCTTTCTTT
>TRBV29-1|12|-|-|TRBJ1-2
CSVVTALDGYTF
TGCAGCGTTGTTACAGCGCTTGATGGCTACACCTTC
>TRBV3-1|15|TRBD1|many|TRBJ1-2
CASSRRDRETYGYTF
TGTGCCAGCAGCCGGCGGGACAGGGAGACCTATGGCTACACCTTC
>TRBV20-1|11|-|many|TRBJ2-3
CSARPRDTQYF
TGCAGTGCTAGACCCAGGGATACGCAGTATTTT
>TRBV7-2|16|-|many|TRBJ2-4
CASAQPGVRAKNIQYF
TGTGCCAGCGCTCAGCCGGGGGTTCGCGCCAAAAACATTCAGTACTTC
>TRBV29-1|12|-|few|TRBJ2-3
CSVAVSTDTQYF
TGCAGCGTTGCGGTGAGCACAGATACGCAGTATTTT